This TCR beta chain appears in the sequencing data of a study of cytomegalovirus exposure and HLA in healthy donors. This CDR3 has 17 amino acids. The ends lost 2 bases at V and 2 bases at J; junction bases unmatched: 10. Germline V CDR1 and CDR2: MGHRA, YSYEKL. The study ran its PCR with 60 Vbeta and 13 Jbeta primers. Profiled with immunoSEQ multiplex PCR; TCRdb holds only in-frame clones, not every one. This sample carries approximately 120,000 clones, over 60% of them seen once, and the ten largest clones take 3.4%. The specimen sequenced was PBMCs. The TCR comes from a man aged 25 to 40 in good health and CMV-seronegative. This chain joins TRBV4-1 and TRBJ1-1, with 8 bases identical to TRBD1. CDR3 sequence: CASSQSLRTGLNTEAFF. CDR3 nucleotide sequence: TGCGCCAGCAGCCAATCCTTACGGACAGGGCTTAACACTGAAGCTTTCTTT.